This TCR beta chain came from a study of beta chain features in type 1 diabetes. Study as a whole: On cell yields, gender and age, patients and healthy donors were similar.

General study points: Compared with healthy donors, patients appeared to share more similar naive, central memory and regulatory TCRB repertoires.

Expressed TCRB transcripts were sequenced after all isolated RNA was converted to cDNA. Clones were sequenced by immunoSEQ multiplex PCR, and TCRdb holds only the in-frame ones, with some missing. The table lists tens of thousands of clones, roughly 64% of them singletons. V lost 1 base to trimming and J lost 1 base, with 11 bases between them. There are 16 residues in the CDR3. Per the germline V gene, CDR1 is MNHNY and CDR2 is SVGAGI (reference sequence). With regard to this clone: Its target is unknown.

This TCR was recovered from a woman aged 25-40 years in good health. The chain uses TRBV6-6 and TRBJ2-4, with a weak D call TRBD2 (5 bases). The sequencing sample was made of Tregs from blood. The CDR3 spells CASSYYGERAKNIQYF. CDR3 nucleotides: TGTGCCAGCAGTTACTACGGGGAACGGGCCAAAAACATTCAGTACTTC.